This TCR beta chain was sequenced in a study of cytomegalovirus exposure and HLA in healthy donors. Study outcomes and limitations: Researchers reported in a later analysis that common viral pathogens appeared linked to several top clusters. It was about 150 TCR beta chains that were listed as cytomegalovirus-associated.

Points on this clone: What it recognizes is unknown.

CDR1 is SEHNR and CDR2 is FQNEAQ in the germline V gene (reference sequence). The CDR3 runs to 13 residues. V was trimmed by 2 bases and J by 5 bases, leaving 9 bases between them. Amplification used 60 Vbeta primers and 13 Jbeta primers. The protocol was immunoSEQ multiplex PCR, while the TCRdb copy is restricted to in-frame clones and leaves out a portion. Its clone listing holds about 200,000 clones. The sequenced sample was PBMCs. This sequence originates from a girl aged 2 to 10 in good health and CMV-seropositive. The V and J genes are TRBV7-9 and TRBJ2-5; no clear D gene. DNA of the CDR3: TGTGCCAGCAGCTTATCAGAGGAGGAGACCCAGTACTTC. Translated, it gives CASSLSEEETQYF.